This is a list of T cell receptor beta chains from one sample in a study of shared clonotypes between healthy human individuals. Data came from immunoSEQ multiplex PCR; TCRdb stores just in-frame clones and leaves some out. Seen here are approximately 940,000 clones, over 60% observed once, and the top ten hold around 1.5%. Sample: memory CD4+ T cells sorted from blood. The receptors were sampled from a man aged 18-30 years in good health. The CDR3 runs from the conserved cysteine through the conserved F or W. Each record gives: D gene, V gene, clone size, J gene, CDR3 DNA, CDR3 protein. A D gene is named only where the DNA matches it firmly. Not all rows give a size; the values are once, few, many and, for expanded clones, a class.

d_gene: .
v_gene: TRBV2
abundance: .
j_gene: TRBJ2-3
CDR3nt: TGTGCCAGCAGTGAAGACAGCCGCGGGTGGGATACGCAGTATTTT
CDR3aa: CASSEDSRGWDTQYF

d_gene: TRBD1
v_gene: TRBV28
abundance: few
j_gene: TRBJ1-3
CDR3nt: TGTGCCAGCTGGACAGGGAGAAACACCATATATTTT
CDR3aa: CASWTGRNTIYF

d_gene: .
v_gene: TRBV28
abundance: .
j_gene: TRBJ2-3
CDR3nt: TGTGCCAGCATCGGGAGAGGGAGGCCGCAGTATTTT
CDR3aa: CASIGRGRPQYF

d_gene: .
v_gene: TRBV29-1
abundance: .
j_gene: TRBJ2-5
CDR3nt: TGCAGCGTCACAAGGCGGCTTGCACAAGAGACCCAGTACTTC
CDR3aa: CSVTRRLAQETQYF

d_gene: TRBD1
v_gene: TRBV5-4
abundance: .
j_gene: TRBJ2-2
CDR3nt: TGTGCCAGCAGCCTCAGGGGGTGGACCGGGGAGCTGTTTTTT
CDR3aa: CASSLRGWTGELFF

d_gene: TRBD1
v_gene: TRBV7-2
abundance: .
j_gene: TRBJ2-7
CDR3nt: TGTGCCAGCAGCTGGGACAGCCGCAACTACGAGCAGTACTTC
CDR3aa: CASSWDSRNYEQYF

d_gene: .
v_gene: TRBV27
abundance: .
j_gene: TRBJ2-7
CDR3nt: TGTGCCAGCAGTCGCGCACCCCCCAGCTACGAGCAGTACTTC
CDR3aa: CASSRAPPSYEQYF

d_gene: .
v_gene: TRBV5-6
abundance: once
j_gene: TRBJ1-5
CDR3nt: TGTGCCAGCAGCACTTGGGGGTTGCCCCAGCATTTT
CDR3aa: CASSTWGLPQHF

d_gene: TRBD1
v_gene: TRBV2
abundance: many
j_gene: TRBJ2-2
CDR3nt: TGTGCCAGCAGCCCGACAGGGGCCCTCACCGGGGAGCTGTTTTTT
CDR3aa: CASSPTGALTGELFF

d_gene: TRBD2
v_gene: TRBV7-9
abundance: .
j_gene: TRBJ2-3
CDR3nt: TGTGCCAGCAGTCGCATTCTAGCGGCATTTACAGATACGCAGTATTTT
CDR3aa: CASSRILAAFTDTQYF

d_gene: .
v_gene: TRBV18
abundance: .
j_gene: TRBJ1-4
CDR3nt: TGTGCCAGCTCATGGGCAGGGGACGGTGAAAAACTGTTTTTT
CDR3aa: CASSWAGDGEKLFF

d_gene: .
v_gene: TRBV5-6
abundance: .
j_gene: TRBJ1-1
CDR3nt: TGTGCCACCAGACCTCTATGGAACACTGAAGCTTTCTTT
CDR3aa: CATRPLWNTEAFF

d_gene: .
v_gene: TRBV18
abundance: .
j_gene: TRBJ1-1
CDR3nt: TGTGCCAGCTCACCCGACAGCGCGGCTGAAGCTTTCTTT
CDR3aa: CASSPDSAAEAFF

d_gene: .
v_gene: TRBV2
abundance: .
j_gene: TRBJ2-3
CDR3nt: TGTGCCAGCAGCGAGCTCGACCGTAACACAGATACGCAGTATTTT
CDR3aa: CASSELDRNTDTQYF

d_gene: TRBD2
v_gene: TRBV6-5
abundance: .
j_gene: TRBJ2-3
CDR3nt: TGTGCCAGCAGACGGGGGGGCACAGATACGCAGTATTTT
CDR3aa: CASRRGGTDTQYF

d_gene: TRBD1
v_gene: TRBV7-2
abundance: .
j_gene: TRBJ1-1
CDR3nt: TGTGCCAGCAGCTTAACAGGGGTGAACACTGAAGCTTTCTTT
CDR3aa: CASSLTGVNTEAFF

d_gene: TRBD1
v_gene: TRBV5-1
abundance: .
j_gene: TRBJ2-7
CDR3nt: TGCGCCAGCAGCTGGGGGACAGCTACTAACTACGAGCAGTACTTC
CDR3aa: CASSWGTATNYEQYF

d_gene: .
v_gene: TRBV7-2
abundance: .
j_gene: TRBJ2-7
CDR3nt: TGTGCCAGCAGCAATGGACAGATCTACGAGCAGTACTTC
CDR3aa: CASSNGQIYEQYF

d_gene: .
v_gene: TRBV30
abundance: once
j_gene: TRBJ1-2
CDR3nt: TGTGCCTGGAGTGAACTTGGGGGCTATGGCTACACCTTC
CDR3aa: CAWSELGGYGYTF

d_gene: .
v_gene: TRBV30
abundance: once
j_gene: TRBJ1-1
CDR3nt: TGTGCCTGGAATCAGGTGAACACTGAAGCTTTCTTT
CDR3aa: CAWNQVNTEAFF

d_gene: .
v_gene: TRBV19
abundance: once
j_gene: TRBJ1-6
CDR3nt: TGTGCCAGTATTGGACCGGATAATTCACCCCTCCACTTT
CDR3aa: CASIGPDNSPLHF

d_gene: TRBD2
v_gene: TRBV7-9
abundance: .
j_gene: TRBJ2-3
CDR3nt: TGTGCCAGCAGCCCTCGTAGTCCGGGGGGAGGAGATACGCAGTATTTT
CDR3aa: CASSPRSPGGGDTQYF

d_gene: .
v_gene: TRBV6-6
abundance: .
j_gene: TRBJ1-1
CDR3nt: TGTGCCAGCAGTGCAGCCGCGAACACTGAAGCTTTCTTT
CDR3aa: CASSAAANTEAFF

d_gene: .
v_gene: TRBV7-9
abundance: .
j_gene: TRBJ1-2
CDR3nt: TGTGCCAGCAGCTTAGCGATTCCCCCTGTCGACTATGGCTACACCTTC
CDR3aa: CASSLAIPPVDYGYTF

d_gene: .
v_gene: TRBV18
abundance: .
j_gene: TRBJ1-5
CDR3nt: TGTGCCAGCTCCGAAACTTTGAGCGGACAGCCCCAGCATTTT
CDR3aa: CASSETLSGQPQHF

d_gene: TRBD1
v_gene: TRBV12-5
abundance: .
j_gene: TRBJ1-1
CDR3nt: TGTGCTAGTGGACCTGGACAGGGTAGCACTGAAGCTTTCTTT
CDR3aa: CASGPGQGSTEAFF

d_gene: .
v_gene: TRBV11-2
abundance: many
j_gene: TRBJ2-1
CDR3nt: TGTGCCAGCAGCTTAGATCCGGGGGCCATGTACAATGAGCAGTTCTTC
CDR3aa: CASSLDPGAMYNEQFF

d_gene: .
v_gene: TRBV14
abundance: .
j_gene: TRBJ1-6
CDR3nt: TGTGCCAGCAGCCAGGGTCGTGGAAATTCACCCCTCCACTTT
CDR3aa: CASSQGRGNSPLHF

d_gene: .
v_gene: TRBV19
abundance: .
j_gene: TRBJ1-2
CDR3nt: TGTGCCAGTATGGGGCGAGTGAACTATGGCTACACCTTC
CDR3aa: CASMGRVNYGYTF

d_gene: TRBD1
v_gene: TRBV29-1
abundance: .
j_gene: TRBJ1-4
CDR3nt: TGCAGCGGTTGGGACAGGGGTAATGAAAAACTGTTTTTT
CDR3aa: CSGWDRGNEKLFF